The clone carrying this TCR beta chain has at least ten counts. This specimen comes from a study of T cells in Graves' hyperthyroidism and ophthalmopathy. V was trimmed by 7 bases and J by 3 bases, leaving 9 bases between them. CDR1 MNHEY and CDR2 SMNVEV come from the germline V gene (reference sequence). The length of the CDR3 is 13 residues. It was uncontrolled infection, other autoimmune disease, pregnancy or lactation that excluded patients. PBMCs were obtained from 9.5 to 10 ml fresh peripheral blood. TCR beta CDR3 regions were amplified from RNA transcripts. A first-round RT-PCR of the TCR CDR3 used the HTBI primer set. One entry per CDR3 protein results from TCRdb running MiXCR on the multiplex PCR reads. This sample yields more than 500,000 distinct CDR3 sequences, of which 15% to 20% are seen a single time; 3.5% to 4% belongs to the top ten.

The sequenced sample was blood. The V call is TRBV27, the J call TRBJ2-2; no clear D gene. The clonotype was recovered from a woman younger than 45 with Graves' hyperthyroidism. CDR3 nucleotide sequence: TGTGCCAGCATTAAGTGGGACACCGGGGAGCTGTTTTTT. This encodes CASIKWDTGELFF.